These 28 T cell receptor beta chains were all obtained from the same sample, sequenced in a study of human T cells and chemical hapten exposure (dated by TCRdb to the early 2020s). This specimen's time point label, per the study, means: healthy volunteer bleed at 6 weeks. Total RNA was extracted from unfractionated whole blood collected in Tempus Blood RNA tubes. Library preparation was by RACE. Sequenced using a NextSeq 500. TCRdb trimmed public reads at Q25 via fastp, called clones via MiXCR and kept in-frame beta chains. Entries that share a CDR3 protein sequence are merged under the most common genes and DNA. A total of more than 75,000 distinct CDR3 sequences appear in this sample, approximately 8.6% of them only once. The ten largest clones capture over 1.5% of the sample. Sequencing was performed on whole blood. These TCRs come from a male donor in good health. Some clones in this sample may be carry-over from other donors' samples.

The J gene is TRBJ1-5, the V gene TRBV25-1; 7 nucleotides line up with TRBD1. The junction had 8 bases not matched to a gene; V was cut back by 3 bases and J by 6 bases. CDR3 size: 15 residues. The V gene's germline CDR1 is MGHDK and CDR2 SYGVNS. In DNA form, the CDR3 reads TGTGCCAGCAGTGATTCGGCAGGGGGGGGTCAGCCCCAGCATTTT. Its protein product is CASSDSAGGGQPQHF.

In its sample, this clonotype was seen a few times. V is TRBV20-1 and J is TRBJ1-6; D call uncertain. The CDR3 sequence is 15 residues long. Trimming removed 4 bases from V and 5 bases from J, with 15 bases in between. The germline V gene has CDR1 DFQATT and CDR2 SNEGSKA (reference sequence). The CDR3 DNA sequence: TGCAGTGCTACCAAGTCATCACTCAATAATTCACCCCTCCACTTT. Protein product: CSATKSSLNNSPLHF.

This clonotype was recorded at least ten times. V usage is TRBV20-1 and J usage is TRBJ2-7, with D maybe TRBD2 (6 bases). The V end was cut by 5 bases, the J end by 2 bases, with 10 bases between. The CDR3 totals 12 residues. Germline V lookup: CDR1 DFQATT, CDR2 SNEGSKA (reference sequence). As DNA, the CDR3 is TGCAGTGCTGTTAGCGGCACCTACGAGCAGTACTTC. Amino acids: CSAVSGTYEQYF.

The chain carries TRBV28 and TRBJ1-5, with 9 bases identical to TRBD1. Looked up from germline, CDR1 is MDHEN and CDR2 is SYDVKM. After removal of 4 bases from V and 4 bases from J, the junction contained 8 bases not matched to a gene. CDR3 length: 16 amino acids. The CDR3 is CASSSEGTGMNQPQHF. DNA of the CDR3: TGTGCCAGCAGTTCGGAGGGGACAGGGATGAATCAGCCCCAGCATTTT.

This clonotype was seen more than once but under ten times. The V gene is TRBV5-1, the J gene TRBJ2-1; weak D call: TRBD2 (6 bases). Germline CDR1 reads SGHRS; CDR2 reads YFSETQ. This CDR3 is built from 17 residues. V lost 0 bases and J lost 5, with 18 bases in between. This CDR3 reads CASSLGRWEEYDNEQFF. The CDR3 DNA reads as TGCGCCAGCAGCTTGGGAAGGTGGGAGGAGTATGACAATGAGCAGTTCTTC.

This clonotype has ten or more counts. This chain links TRBV18 with TRBJ1-5; D not resolved. The length of the CDR3 is 13 residues. CDR1 is KGHSH, CDR2 LQKENI, per germline. The V end was cut by 3 bases, the J end by 3 bases, with 6 bases between. DNA for the CDR3: TGTGCCAGCTCACCCCTAGACAATCAGCCCCAGCATTTT. This encodes CASSPLDNQPQHF.

Many counts were recorded for this clonotype. The chain links TRBV7-9 to TRBJ1-5; TRBD1 agrees at 7 bases. J lost 7 bases, V lost 1 base, and 1 base had no gene match. The CDR3 is made up of 13 amino acids. Germline V CDR1 and CDR2: SEHNR, FQNEAQ (reference sequence). The DNA for the CDR3 is TGTGCCAGCAGCTTAGAAGGGGGCCAGCCCCAGCATTTT. Translation: CASSLEGGQPQHF.

The CDR3 sequence: CASTGDPLGELFF. Here the CDR3 DNA reads TGTGCCAGCACGGGGGACCCTCTCGGGGAGCTGTTTTTT. The chain joins TRBV2 to TRBJ2-2; TRBD2 is a possible D gene (6 bases). V lost 7 bases and J 7 bases, leaving 13 bases between the germline ends. This CDR3 is 13 amino acids long. Per germline, CDR1 SNHLY and CDR2 FYNNEI.

In its sample, this clonotype was seen a few times. The chain couples TRBV6-2 or TRBV6-3 to TRBJ1-5; D gene uncertain. The CDR3 is 17 amino acids. Germline-derived CDR1 and CDR2 are MNHEY and SVGEGT. V shed 6 bases and J shed 0 bases, with 18 bases lying between them. DNA for the CDR3: TGTGCCAGCAGACCCGGACTTCCGTTTTATAGCAATCAGCCCCAGCATTTT. Encoded protein: CASRPGLPFYSNQPQHF.

This clonotype was counted many times. CDR3 amino acids: CASSSQRTNTEAFF. CDR3 DNA: TGTGCCAGCAGCTCCCAGAGGACCAACACTGAAGCTTTCTTT. This chain uses TRBV11-2 with TRBJ1-1; D remains unclear. CDR1 is SGHAT, CDR2 FQNNGV, per germline. This CDR3 spans 14 amino acids. V shed 4 bases and J shed 2 bases, with 11 bases lying between them. Filled out from reference TRBV11-2 and TRBJ1-1, the complete variable domain reads EAGVAQSPRYKIIEKRQSVAFWCNPISGHATLYWYQQILGQGPKLLIQFQNNGVVDDSQLPKDRFSAERLKGVDSTLKIQPAKLEDSAVYLCASSSQRTNTEAFFGQGTRLTVV.

This clonotype showed up just a few times. The CDR3 coding sequence is TGCGCCAGCAGCTTGGCAGATCGGCAGATGTACCACGAGCAGTACTTC. Translation: CASSLADRQMYHEQYF. The rearrangement uses TRBV5-1 and TRBJ2-7; no reliable D call. Trimming left V 0 bases short and J 5 bases short, with 18 bases between. This CDR3 has 16 residues. The germline gives CDR1 SGHRS, CDR2 YFSETQ.

The chain links TRBV20-1 to TRBJ2-1; 10 bases are a match to TRBD2. Germline CDR1 is DFQATT and CDR2 is SNEGSKA (reference sequence). The CDR3 extends over 20 amino acids. The V segment lost 1 base and the J segment 0 bases; nucleotides outside the gene matches: 15. CDR3: CSARVVGGLARKSSYNEQFF. The CDR3 bases are TGCAGTGCTAGAGTCGTGGGGGGACTAGCGAGGAAGAGCTCCTACAATGAGCAGTTCTTC.

The chain combines TRBV11-2 with TRBJ2-3; 7 bases fit TRBD2. The CDR3 totals 16 residues. V shed 5 bases, J shed 0 bases, and the junction held 8 bases outside the gene matches. Germline V gives CDR1 SGHAT, CDR2 FQNNGV. CDR3 bases: TGTGCCAGCAGCCACAGACTAGCCGGTAGCACAGATACGCAGTATTTT. It yields the protein CASSHRLAGSTDTQYF.

This clonotype has just a few counts. This CDR3 reads CASKTGSSYNSPLHF. DNA of the CDR3: TGTGCCAGCAAGACAGGGAGCTCCTATAATTCACCCCTCCACTTT. The chain recombines TRBV3-1 with TRBJ1-6; the match to TRBD1 covers 7 bases. The V gene end was trimmed by 7 bases and the J gene end by 0 bases; junction bases not matched to a gene: 3. Germline CDR1 LGHDT, CDR2 YNNKEL (reference sequence). CDR3 length: 15 amino acids. The complete variable domain, with remaining parts taken from reference TRBV3-1 and TRBJ1-6, reads DTAVSQTPKYLVTQMGNDKSIKCEQNLGHDTMYWYKQDSKKFLKIMFSYNNKELIINETVPNRFSPKSPDKAHLNLHINSLELGDSAVYFCASKTGSSYNSPLHFGNGTRLTVT.

This clonotype came up a few times. The V call is TRBV27, the J call TRBJ1-5; no firm D call. Looked up from germline, CDR1 is MNHEY and CDR2 is SMNVEV (reference sequence). The CDR3 consists of 12 residues. Trimming left V 8 bases short and J 6 bases short, with 11 bases between. CDR3 residues: CASWEAGQPQHF. CDR3 in DNA: TGTGCCAGCTGGGAGGCAGGTCAGCCCCAGCATTTT.

This clonotype was observed a handful of times. The chain is built from TRBV4-3 and TRBJ2-7, with TRBD1 matching 7 bases. The CDR3 is 16 amino acids. From germline, CDR1 is LGHNA and CDR2 YSLEER. V gave up 0 bases and J gave up 4 bases; unmatched junction bases: 9. CDR3 loop: CASSQEGAQGVYEQYF. CDR3 nucleotides: TGCGCCAGCAGCCAAGAAGGGGCGCAGGGGGTTTACGAGCAGTACTTC.

This sequence joins TRBV7-9 and TRBJ2-3; 8 bases are a match to TRBD2. Germline V gene sequence: CDR1 SEHNR, CDR2 FQNEAQ (reference sequence). This CDR3 is 16 amino acids long. With 0 bases clipped from V and 4 bases from J, the junction kept 6 bases outside the gene matches. The CDR3 reads CASSLASGRAPDTQYF. CDR3 bases: TGTGCCAGCAGCTTAGCGTCCGGGAGGGCCCCAGATACGCAGTATTTT.

Ten or more counts support this clonotype. This chain links TRBV10-2 with TRBJ2-7; tentatively, D is TRBD1 (6 bases). This CDR3 is built from 12 residues. Trimming took 8 bases from V and 3 from J, leaving 11 bases between them. Germline CDR1 and CDR2: WSHSY and SAAADI. The CDR3 loop reads CASLGQHYEQYF. Written as DNA, the CDR3 is TGCGCCAGCCTAGGACAGCACTACGAGCAGTACTTC.

This clonotype was counted a few times. The chain's CDR3 is CASSPTGLYNEQFF. CDR3 nucleotides: TGTGCCAGCAGTCCTACGGGGCTCTACAATGAGCAGTTCTTC. The J gene is TRBJ2-1, the V gene TRBV6-5; D may match TRBD1 or TRBD2 (5 bases each). V lost 5 bases and J 3 bases, leaving 11 bases between the germline ends. From germline, CDR1 is MNHEY and CDR2 SVGAGI. The CDR3 runs to 14 residues.

There are many counts of this clonotype. The CDR3, as DNA: TGTGCCAGCAGACCCTCGATGCCCAGCCCCTACGAGCAGTACTTC. It is translated as CASRPSMPSPYEQYF. This chain joins TRBV6-5 and TRBJ2-7; no clear D gene. This CDR3 is built from 15 residues. Germline lookup yields CDR1 MNHEY and CDR2 SVGAGI. The V end lost 6 bases, the J end lost 2 bases, and 17 bases lay between the germline ends.

The chain links TRBV7-9 to TRBJ2-1; D may correspond to TRBD1 or TRBD2 (6 bases each). This CDR3 has 14 residues. Germline V gives CDR1 SEHNR, CDR2 FQNEAQ (reference sequence). V lost 1 base, J lost 6 bases, and 10 bases lay in between. The chain's CDR3 is CASSLEGGINEQFF. CDR3 nucleotides: TGTGCCAGCAGCTTAGAAGGGGGGATCAATGAGCAGTTCTTC.

This clonotype has only a few counts. The chain links TRBV30 to TRBJ1-1; tentative D call: TRBD1 (6 bases). The CDR3 runs 13 residues. Germline CDR1 GTSNPN, CDR2 SVGIG (reference sequence). Trimming stripped 0 bases from V and 4 bases from J, with 9 bases between. The CDR3 protein is CAWSVVGATEAFF. For the CDR3, the DNA is TGTGCCTGGAGTGTAGTGGGGGCCACTGAAGCTTTCTTT. The full variable domain, rest sourced from reference TRBV30 and TRBJ1-1, is SQTIHQWPATLVQPVGSPLSLECTVEGTSNPNLYWYRQAAGRGLQLLFYSVGIGQISSEVPQNLSASRPQDRQFILSSKKLLLSDSGFYLCAWSVVGATEAFFGQGTRLTVV.

This clonotype was counted only a few times. The gene calls are TRBV2 and TRBJ1-2; 7 bases are a match to TRBD1. The CDR3 has 12 amino acids. V gave up 11 bases and J gave up 8 bases; unmatched junction bases: 11. Per the germline V gene, CDR1 is SNHLY and CDR2 is FYNNEI. The CDR3 nucleotides read TGTGCCTCCCACAGGGGAGTGGTCGGCTACACCTTC. Amino acids: CASHRGVVGYTF.

The chain recombines TRBV5-4 with TRBJ1-1; unclear D gene. The CDR3 covers 11 residues. Germline-derived CDR1 and CDR2 are SGHNT and YYREEE (reference sequence). The ends were cut back, 2 bases at V and 10 bases at J, with 9 bases in the middle. This chain's CDR3 is CASSLIGPAFF. CDR3 in DNA: TGTGCCAGCAGCTTAATTGGTCCAGCTTTCTTT.

This clonotype was detected a few times. J is TRBJ1-5 and V is TRBV20-1; D gene ambiguous. Trimming shortened V by 0 bases and J by 7 bases, and 7 bases separated the two germline ends. The CDR3 is made up of 12 amino acids. Germline V CDR1 and CDR2: DFQATT, SNEGSKA (reference sequence). The CDR3: CSARDGSQPQHF. CDR3 in DNA: TGCAGTGCTAGAGATGGGTCACAGCCCCAGCATTTT.

This clonotype was counted at least ten times. This sequence joins TRBV18 and TRBJ1-1; 7 bases agree with TRBD1. The CDR3 consists of 14 residues. Losses at the gene ends were 3 bases for V and 6 bases for J; bases not matched to a gene: 7. Germline CDR1 KGHSH, CDR2 LQKENI. CDR3 in DNA: TGTGCCAGCTCACCCACCGACAGGGCGGCTGAAGCTTTCTTT. It encodes CASSPTDRAAEAFF. Based on the CDR3 plus reference TRBV18 and TRBJ1-1, the full variable domain is NAGVMQNPRHLVRRRGQEARLRCSPMKGHSHVYWYRQLPEEGLKFMVYLQKENIIDESGMPKERFSAEFPKEGPSILRIQQVVRGDSAAYFCASSPTDRAAEAFFGQGTRLTVV.

The V gene is TRBV7-2, the J gene TRBJ1-6; 7 nucleotides agree with TRBD1. The V segment lost 4 bases and the J segment 10 bases; nucleotides outside the gene matches: 16. CDR3 length: 17 amino acids. CDR1 SGHTA and CDR2 FQGNSA come from the germline V gene. This CDR3 reads CASSSKSSGGLGSPLHF. The CDR3 DNA reads as TGTGCCAGCAGCTCCAAATCCTCAGGGGGGCTCGGGTCACCCCTCCACTTT.

This sequence joins TRBV6-2 or TRBV6-3 and TRBJ1-1; D gene ambiguous. V dropped 6 bases and J dropped 4 bases, with 12 bases sitting between them. Germline loops: CDR1 MNHEY, CDR2 SVGEGT. This CDR3 is built from 13 residues. This chain's CDR3 is CASRPQGSTEAFF. In DNA form, the CDR3 reads TGTGCCAGCAGACCTCAAGGGAGCACTGAAGCTTTCTTT.